The source of this T cell receptor beta chain is a study of blood T cell repertoires in COVID-19 (dated by TCRdb to 2020 to 2022). In the study overall: Collaborator samples came from the United States, Italy and Spain and covered acute and convalescent phases of COVID-19. The sample metadata nearly always contained a de-identified subject ID, COVID-19 status, age in years and sex. Where available, HLA class I and class II types were obtained from metadata supplied by the sample provider rather than from assay-based typing. The samples were drawn from two sources: the first 160 participants of the ongoing ImmuneRACE study, and some 1,300 subjects contributed by 6 global collaborators. The prospective study material was composed of cDNA or gDNA derived from T cells, B-cell-depleted T cells, or PBMCs. The dataset comprised deeply sampled blood TCRbeta repertoires from subjects exposed to, actively infected with, or recovered from COVID-19. The repertoires were released in a freely available public database meant as a resource for research on the immune response to SARS-CoV-2. Findings and caveats that apply to the study as a whole: The quantity of clinical and demographic metadata differed by source and by participant and was supplied without curation.

The CDR1 and CDR2 encoded by the germline V gene are SNHLY and FYNNEI. The CDR3 goes from the cysteine to the phenylalanine over 12 residues. Of all the DNA, just the CDR3 is kept, 36 bases in frame from base 1. V lost 6 bases and J lost 11 bases; the stretch between them is 16 bases long. Each collaborating institution followed its own protocols to collect whole blood in K2EDTA tubes. For TCRbeta analysis, collaborators shipped samples in one of three forms: frozen whole blood, isolated PBMCs, or DNA extracted from either of those sample types. Concerning this clone itself: Which antigen it targets is not known. The input lacks base qualities; no much larger clone sits a single base away.

TCRbeta CDR3 regions were amplified from genomic DNA using the immunoSEQ Assay, a bias-controlled multiplex PCR. Per the authors' processing: The number of nucleated cells in each sample was estimated from the amplification of reference gene primers within the assay. Sequence reads were collapsed and filtered to measure the absolute abundance of every unique TCRbeta CDR3 rearrangement. For each sample, productive Simpson clonality was calculated as the square root of Simpson's diversity index over productive rearrangements. The immuneACCESS repertoire file appears here via TCRdb, limited to in-frame rearrangements. These files lack a portion of the clones; in checked studies, under half of the deficit traces to unresolved V genes, and the cause of the others is not known. The V and J calls and the clone size are those of that table, but D and trimming were determined from the DNA. In this sample the table shows 35,000 to 45,000 clones, roughly 92% of which occur a single time. Clones ranked in the top ten supply under 9.5% of the sample.

The sample was peripheral blood. This receptor chain uses TRBV2 and TRBJ1-1; TRBD1 is perhaps the D gene, given 5 matching bases. This clonotype was obtained from a man aged 45-60 years with active COVID-19. The CDR3 region reads CASSQRGGDAFF. The DNA sequence is as follows: TGTGCCAGCAGCCAAAGGGGCGGGGATGCTTTCTTT.